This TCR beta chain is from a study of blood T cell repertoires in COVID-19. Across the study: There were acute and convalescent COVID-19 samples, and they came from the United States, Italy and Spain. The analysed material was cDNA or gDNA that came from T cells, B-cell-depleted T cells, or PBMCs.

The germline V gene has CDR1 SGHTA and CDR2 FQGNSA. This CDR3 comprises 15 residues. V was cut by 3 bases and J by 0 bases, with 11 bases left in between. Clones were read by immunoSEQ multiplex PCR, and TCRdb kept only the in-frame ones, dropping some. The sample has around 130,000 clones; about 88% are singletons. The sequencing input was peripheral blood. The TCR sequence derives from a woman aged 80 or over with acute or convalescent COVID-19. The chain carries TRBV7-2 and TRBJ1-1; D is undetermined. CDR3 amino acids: CASSFSGSMNTEAFF. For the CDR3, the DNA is TGTGCCAGCAGCTTTAGCGGTAGCATGAACACTGAAGCTTTCTTT.